One and the same sample provided the 26 T cell receptor beta chains below, sequenced in a study of CD8 T cells in Susac syndrome. It was with random hexamers that roughly 0.45 to 1 ug RNA was reverse transcribed. Each CDR3 protein is one row after TCRdb ran MiXCR on the immunoSEQ multiplex PCR reads. The sample lists about 100,000 distinct CDR3 sequences, 95% occurring once. The sample comprised CD8+ T cells from PBMCs. These receptors all come from a human donor with Susac syndrome.

The chain combines TRBV5-1 with TRBJ1-1; 8 nucleotides align to TRBD1. The germline gives CDR1 SGHRS, CDR2 YFSETQ. With 2 bases clipped from V and 5 bases from J, the junction kept 8 bases outside the gene matches. The CDR3 is 15 amino acids. The CDR3 bases are TGCGCCAGCAGCTTATCAGGGGGCGGCAAGACTGAAGCTTTCTTT. It codes for CASSLSGGGKTEAFF.

The chain joins TRBV20-1 to TRBJ2-7, with D possibly TRBD2 on 5 matching bases. The CDR3 is 14 residues long. Trimming took off 0 bases at V and 6 bases at J, with 15 bases between the two ends. The germline V gene has CDR1 DFQATT and CDR2 SNEGSKA (reference sequence). The CDR3 sequence is CSARDRRLLGEQYF. CDR3 bases: TGCAGTGCTAGAGATCGCCGACTACTAGGCGAGCAGTACTTC.

The table lists this clonotype with a few counts. The rearrangement links TRBV5-6 to TRBJ2-7; TRBD1 aligns across 9 bases. Per the germline V gene, CDR1 is SGHDT and CDR2 is YYEEEE. This CDR3 spans 16 amino acids. Unmatched junction bases numbered 9, after V lost 0 bases and J lost 5 bases. Written as DNA, the CDR3 is TGTGCCAGCAGCTTGGAAGTTGGGACAGGGTCGGACGAGCAGTACTTC. This codes for CASSLEVGTGSDEQYF.

The chain couples TRBV27 to TRBJ1-1, with 7 bases identical to TRBD1. The V gene's germline CDR1 is MNHEY and CDR2 SMNVEV (reference sequence). The V segment lost 6 bases and the J segment 4 bases; nucleotides outside the gene matches: 5. This CDR3 comprises 13 residues. This CDR3 reads CASRQGLVTEAFF. The CDR3 DNA follows: TGTGCCAGCAGACAGGGGTTGGTCACTGAAGCTTTCTTT.

V gene TRBV29-1 combines with J gene TRBJ2-7; D possibly matches TRBD1 or TRBD2 (5 bases each). The germline gives CDR1 SQVTM, CDR2 ANQGSEA. V was trimmed by 4 bases and J by 5 bases, leaving 18 bases between them. The CDR3 covers 14 residues. The CDR3 DNA sequence: TGCAGCGTTGCCGGGACGCAATCCCCCCACGAGCAGTACTTC. Translation: CSVAGTQSPHEQYF.

This clonotype was seen a single time. The chain uses TRBV14 and TRBJ2-7; 7 bases are a match to TRBD1. This CDR3 spans 15 amino acids. Trimming removed 4 bases from V and 11 bases from J; junction bases left unmatched: 17. The germline V gene encodes CDR1 SGHDN and CDR2 FVKESK. The CDR3 is CASSPLGQTSSREYF. CDR3 in DNA: TGTGCCAGCAGCCCCTTGGGACAGACTTCGTCCCGCGAGTACTTC.

In this sample, this clonotype turned up once. The chain links TRBV11-2 to TRBJ2-3; TRBD2 matches at 13 bases. V dropped 5 bases and J dropped 0; count of bases not matched to a gene: 2. This CDR3 region has 16 residues. Germline loops: CDR1 SGHAT, CDR2 FQNNGV. CDR3 region: CASSPTSGGSTDTQYF. CDR3 sequence (DNA): TGTGCCAGCAGCCCGACTAGCGGGGGGAGCACAGATACGCAGTATTTT.

This rearrangement joins TRBV28 to TRBJ2-3, with 9 bases that match TRBD1. After removal of 8 bases from V and 2 bases from J, the junction contained 8 bases not matched to a gene. Germline CDR1 is MDHEN and CDR2 is SYDVKM. The CDR3 is 15 amino acids. The CDR3 is CASSGGQGITDTQYF. CDR3 nucleotides: TGTGCCAGCTCGGGGGGACAGGGAATCACAGATACGCAGTATTTT.

The genes are TRBV28 and TRBJ2-7, with no clear D. V dropped 2 bases and J dropped 5 bases, with 4 bases sitting between them. This CDR3 is 11 amino acids long. Germline values: CDR1 MDHEN, CDR2 SYDVKM. The CDR3, as DNA: TGTGCCAGCAGTTTAGTCCACGAGCAGTACTTC. This sequence encodes CASSLVHEQYF.

V and J are TRBV20-1 and TRBJ2-3; maybe TRBD2 (5 bases). The CDR3 covers 14 residues. V gave up 5 bases and J gave up 2 bases, with 14 bases separating them. Germline loops: CDR1 DFQATT, CDR2 SNEGSKA (reference sequence). DNA of the CDR3: TGCAGTGCTTTTTCCGGGGAGCCCACAGATACGCAGTATTTT. Protein sequence: CSAFSGEPTDTQYF.

The chain joins TRBV28 to TRBJ1-1; D possibly corresponds to TRBD1 (6 bases). The germline V and J ends were trimmed by 2 bases and 4 bases, with 11 bases remaining between them. The CDR3 is made up of 14 amino acids. Germline CDR1 is MDHEN and CDR2 is SYDVKM. CDR3 bases: TGTGCCAGCAGTTTAACAGGGACGAGCACTGAAGCTTTCTTT. It translates to CASSLTGTSTEAFF.

In this sample, this clonotype turned up once. The chain employs TRBV24-1 and TRBJ2-2, with D unclear. CDR3 size: 12 residues. CDR1 and CDR2 from the germline V gene are KGHDR and SFDVKD. V was shortened by 8 bases and J by 3 bases, with 6 bases between the two germline ends. The CDR3 is CATTDDTGELFF. In DNA, the CDR3 is TGTGCCACCACCGACGACACCGGGGAGCTGTTTTTT.

This clonotype has just a few counts. The V call is TRBV7-6, the J call TRBJ2-6; D not resolved. From germline, CDR1 is SGHVS and CDR2 FNYEAQ. With 4 bases removed from V and 0 bases from J, the gap between germline ends came to 4 bases. This CDR3 is built from 14 residues. CDR3 amino acids: CASSSYSGANVLTF. In DNA, the CDR3 is TGTGCCAGCAGCTCTTACTCTGGGGCCAACGTCCTGACTTTC.

V is TRBV19 and J is TRBJ2-1, with D uncertain. This CDR3 is built from 15 residues. Germline V gene sequence: CDR1 LNHDA, CDR2 SQIVND (reference sequence). Trimming left V 3 bases short and J 0 bases short, with 9 bases between. This CDR3 is CASSIWDGSYNEQFF. Written as DNA, the CDR3 is TGTGCCAGTAGTATCTGGGATGGCTCCTACAATGAGCAGTTCTTC.

J is TRBJ2-1 and V is TRBV16; D is possibly TRBD2 (7 bases). Germline V gives CDR1 KGHSY, CDR2 FQNENV. Trimming took 4 bases from V and 4 from J, leaving 14 bases between them. CDR3 length: 15 residues. The CDR3 DNA reads TGTGCCAGCAGCCCCTCGCGGGGGCCATACAATGAGCAGTTCTTC. Its translation: CASSPSRGPYNEQFF.

The chain links TRBV4-1 to TRBJ2-7, with D tentatively TRBD1 (5 bases). The CDR3 has 13 amino acids. Trimming left V 2 bases short and J 6 bases short, with 11 bases between. Germline CDR1 MGHRA, CDR2 YSYEKL. In DNA, the CDR3 is TGCGCCAGCAGCCAACTAGTAAGGGGCGAGCAGTACTTC. It is translated as CASSQLVRGEQYF.

The chain recombines TRBV7-9 with TRBJ1-6; the D gene is possibly TRBD1 (5 bases). This CDR3 has 14 amino acids. Germline CDR1 is SEHNR and CDR2 is FQNEAQ (reference sequence). V was shortened by 4 bases and J by 8 bases, with 12 bases between the two germline ends. CDR3 residues: CASSSGGLDSPLHF. In DNA, the CDR3 is TGTGCCAGCAGCTCCGGGGGGTTGGATTCACCCCTCCACTTT.

V gene TRBV29-1 combines with J gene TRBJ2-5, with TRBD1 as a possible D gene (6 bases). The CDR3 runs to 13 residues. Trimming shortened V by 3 bases and J by 2 bases, and 10 bases separated the two germline ends. Looked up from germline, CDR1 is SQVTM and CDR2 is ANQGSEA. The CDR3 sequence is CSVEGTTQETQYF. The CDR3 nucleotides read TGCAGCGTTGAGGGGACAACTCAAGAGACCCAGTACTTC.

The gene calls are TRBV2 and TRBJ2-3; no clear D gene. Germline assignment: CDR1 SNHLY and CDR2 FYNNEI. CDR3 length equals 11 residues. V dropped 6 bases and J dropped 7 bases, with 8 bases sitting between them. The CDR3 nucleotides read TGTGCCAGCAGGGACGGCCATACGCAGTATTTT. Translated: CASRDGHTQYF.

V and J are TRBV4-1 and TRBJ2-5; 7 bases map to TRBD1. The CDR3 loop spans 17 amino acids. The germline CDR1 and CDR2 sequences are MGHRA and YSYEKL. The V gene end was trimmed by 3 bases and the J gene end by 5 bases; junction bases not matched to a gene: 15. The CDR3 DNA is TGCGCCAGCAGCCATTTACGGGACAGAGTCCCCATCGAGACCCAGTACTTC. Its translation is CASSHLRDRVPIETQYF.

The gene calls are TRBV2 and TRBJ2-7, with unresolved D. This CDR3 region has 12 residues. Trimming removed 2 bases at V and 2 bases at J, with 4 bases between. Germline V gene data show CDR1 as SNHLY and CDR2 as FYNNEI. The CDR3 nucleotides read TGTGCCAGCAGTGAATTCACCTACGAGCAGTACTTC. Translating it yields CASSEFTYEQYF.

This chain uses TRBV9 with TRBJ2-3, with 8 bases identical to TRBD2. V lost 1 base to trimming and J lost 1 base; unmatched junction nucleotides: 2. The CDR3 consists of 15 residues. Germline CDR1 SGDLS, CDR2 YYNGEE. The CDR3 spells CASSVLSGGTDTQYF. The CDR3 DNA sequence: TGTGCCAGCAGCGTACTTAGCGGGGGCACAGATACGCAGTATTTT.

The chain has TRBV5-4 and TRBJ2-5, with 7 bases matching TRBD2. The V gene's germline CDR1 is SGHNT and CDR2 YYREEE (reference sequence). CDR3 length equals 13 residues. Trimming at V came to 3 bases and at J to 5 bases, leaving 4 bases not matched to a gene. CDR3 DNA: TGTGCCAGCAGCTGGGGCGGGGGTGAGACCCAGTACTTC. As protein: CASSWGGGETQYF.

The V gene is TRBV7-6, the J gene TRBJ1-5, with 8 bases fitting TRBD1. V was pared by 5 bases and J by 4 bases, with 4 bases of the junction left unmatched. The CDR3 runs to 14 residues. CDR1 is SGHVS, CDR2 FNYEAQ, per germline. This CDR3 reads CASSPTGANQPQHF. The CDR3 nucleotides read TGTGCCAGCAGCCCGACAGGGGCGAATCAGCCCCAGCATTTT.

This clonotype was recorded a few times. The rearrangement joins TRBV13 to TRBJ2-1, with D perhaps TRBD2 (6 bases). CDR1 and CDR2 (germline): PRHDT, FYEKMQ (reference sequence). The CDR3 is 13 amino acids. Trimming cost V 5 bases and J 6 bases, with 11 bases left between them. The CDR3 sequence is CASSPGLSNEQFF. The DNA of the CDR3 is TGTGCCAGCAGCCCGGGACTGTCCAATGAGCAGTTCTTC.

This chain connects TRBV27 to TRBJ2-7, with TRBD1 as a possible D gene (6 bases). CDR1 and CDR2 (germline): MNHEY, SMNVEV (reference sequence). The CDR3 contains 13 residues. V was trimmed by 5 bases and J by 3 bases, leaving 11 bases between them. CDR3 coding DNA: TGTGCCAGCAGTCCCGGACAGCACTACGAGCAGTACTTC. Amino acid sequence: CASSPGQHYEQYF.